Each of the 14 T cell receptor beta chains below was sequenced from the same sample in a study of T-cell reconstitution after alpha-beta-depleted transplantation in children. Unique molecular identifiers were incorporated during preparation of the TCRbeta library. TCRdb ran MiXCR on the PCR reads and lists one entry per CDR3 protein. This sample has around 600,000 distinct CDR3 sequences; about 10% occur once, and the top ten carry about 4.2%. The source material was PBMCs from the stem cell graft donor, sampled from the stem cell graft. Receptor source: a human donor who donated a stem cell graft to a child with acute myeloid leukemia.

The V call is TRBV12-3 or TRBV12-4, the J call TRBJ2-7; possibly TRBD1 or TRBD2 for D (6 bases each). V was clipped by 5 bases and J by 6 bases, with 23 bases between them. This CDR3 contains 16 residues. In nucleotides, the CDR3 is TGTGCCAGCAGTCCCCTGTTAAGGGGGGTGGGAGGCGAGCAGTACTTC. Translated: CASSPLLRGVGGEQYF.

Only a few counts were recorded for this clonotype. This chain uses TRBV28 with TRBJ2-2, with D unresolved. Per germline, CDR1 MDHEN and CDR2 SYDVKM. This CDR3 has 12 residues. The V end was cut by 5 bases, the J end by 9 bases, with 10 bases between. CDR3: CASSPYIRELFF. For the CDR3, the DNA is TGTGCCAGCAGTCCTTATATTCGGGAGCTGTTTTTT.

This clonotype was seen many times. The gene calls are TRBV5-1 and TRBJ2-2; perhaps TRBD2 as D (6 bases). Germline CDR1 SGHRS, CDR2 YFSETQ. V was clipped by 4 bases and J by 0 bases, with 10 bases between them. CDR3 length: 15 residues. The CDR3 region has the DNA TGCGCCAGCAGCCGAGGCGGGGCGAACACCGGGGAGCTGTTTTTT. Amino acid sequence: CASSRGGANTGELFF.

This clonotype appeared a few times. The rearrangement joins TRBV7-3 to TRBJ2-2, with no clear D. Germline-derived CDR1 and CDR2 are SGHTA and FQGTGA. Trimming pared 3 bases from V and 7 bases from J, leaving 12 bases between. The CDR3 totals 14 residues. CDR3 amino acids: CASSFSHVGGELFF. The CDR3 DNA is TGTGCCAGCAGCTTCTCACACGTAGGCGGGGAGCTGTTTTTT.

This clonotype has ten or more counts. The V and J genes are TRBV20-1 and TRBJ2-1, with TRBD2 matching 10 bases. CDR3 length equals 15 residues. Germline trimming cut 6 bases from V and 9 bases from J; bases unmatched to any gene: 14. The V gene's germline CDR1 is DFQATT and CDR2 SNEGSKA (reference sequence). The CDR3 region is CSAKLLAGEFGEQFF. CDR3 in DNA: TGCAGTGCCAAACTTCTAGCGGGAGAATTCGGTGAGCAGTTCTTC.

This clonotype turned up a few times. V usage is TRBV4-1 and J usage is TRBJ2-7; D not certain. Germline V CDR1 and CDR2: MGHRA, YSYEKL. CDR3 length equals 15 residues. V was trimmed by 5 bases and J by 3 bases, leaving 17 bases between them. CDR3 region: CASSGKRRSCYEQYF. In DNA form, the CDR3 reads TGCGCCAGCAGCGGTAAAAGGCGGAGCTGCTACGAGCAGTACTTC.

There are a few counts of this clonotype. The chain employs TRBV28 and TRBJ2-7, with 7 bases aligning to TRBD2. There are 14 residues in the CDR3. With 6 bases clipped from V and 9 bases from J, the junction kept 14 bases outside the gene matches. Germline-derived CDR1 and CDR2 are MDHEN and SYDVKM. The CDR3 DNA is TGTGCCAGCAGCCCAGCGGGACGTGGGGAGGGGCAGTACTTC. It specifies CASSPAGRGEGQYF.

V is TRBV30 and J is TRBJ2-1; no reliable D call. This CDR3 has 14 residues. The V gene's germline CDR1 is GTSNPN and CDR2 SVGIG (reference sequence). The V end was cut by 5 bases, the J end by 0 bases, with 11 bases between. The DNA for the CDR3 is TGTGCCTGGGGCGGACCCCCCTCCTACAATGAGCAGTTCTTC. This codes for CAWGGPPSYNEQFF. The entire variable domain, with the rest obtained from reference TRBV30 and TRBJ2-1, is as follows: SQTIHQWPATLVQPVGSPLSLECTVEGTSNPNLYWYRQAAGRGLQLLFYSVGIGQISSEVPQNLSASRPQDRQFILSSKKLLLSDSGFYLCAWGGPPSYNEQFFGPGTRLTVL.

This clonotype was seen a handful of times. The chain carries TRBV29-1 and TRBJ2-6; 9 positions agree with TRBD1. V was clipped by 5 bases and J by 3 bases; unmatched bases: 5. The germline V gene has CDR1 SQVTM and CDR2 ANQGSEA. The CDR3 loop spans 15 amino acids. The CDR3 DNA sequence: TGCAGCGTTCGGACAGGGGTCGGTGGGGCCAACGTCCTGACTTTC. This codes for CSVRTGVGGANVLTF.

This clonotype was detected a few times. The gene calls are TRBV30 and TRBJ2-1; 10 positions match TRBD2. This CDR3 has 15 residues. The germline CDR1 and CDR2 sequences are GTSNPN and SVGIG (reference sequence). Trimming took 2 bases from V and 7 from J; bases not matched to a gene: 8. CDR3 coding DNA: TGTGCCTGGAGTAGGCTAGCGGGAGTCGGAAATGAGCAGTTCTTC. This codes for CAWSRLAGVGNEQFF.

This clonotype was counted at least ten times. V is TRBV6-5 and J is TRBJ2-7; a weak D match, TRBD2 (6 bases). The CDR3 is 14 amino acids. Germline V gene sequence: CDR1 MNHEY, CDR2 SVGAGI. V was pared by 1 base and J by 7 bases, with 14 bases between. Here the CDR3 reads CASSYYDLAREQYF. CDR3 sequence (DNA): TGTGCCAGCAGTTACTATGATCTAGCGAGGGAGCAGTACTTC.

The gene calls are TRBV4-3 and TRBJ2-1, with TRBD2 matching 9 bases. V trimming: 0 bases; J trimming: 7 bases; junction bases outside the gene matches: 7. The CDR3 is 16 residues long. The germline CDR1 and CDR2 sequences are LGHNA and YSLEER. The CDR3 DNA is TGCGCCAGCAGCCAAGACGGGACTAGCCTGTCAAATGAGCAGTTCTTC. Amino acid sequence: CASSQDGTSLSNEQFF.

This clonotype was detected ten times or more. The chain recombines TRBV4-3 with TRBJ2-1; TRBD2 matches 12 bases. The trim removed 0 bases at V and 7 bases at J, leaving 7 bases unmatched. Germline CDR1 is LGHNA and CDR2 is YSLEER. This CDR3 contains 17 residues. CDR3 amino acids: CASSQDHETSGRNEQFF. CDR3 DNA sequence: TGCGCCAGCAGCCAAGATCATGAGACTAGCGGGAGAAATGAGCAGTTCTTC.

This clonotype was seen many times. The gene calls are TRBV5-1 and TRBJ2-4; TRBD2 might be the D (5 bases). Trimming took 2 bases from V and 5 from J, leaving 11 bases between them. Germline CDR1 SGHRS, CDR2 YFSETQ. CDR3 size: 14 residues. The CDR3 bases are TGCGCCAGCAGCTTAACCCCTAGCCAAAACATTCAGTACTTC. It yields the protein CASSLTPSQNIQYF. The full variable domain, rest sourced from reference TRBV5-1 and TRBJ2-4, is KAGVTQTPRYLIKTRGQQVTLSCSPISGHRSVSWYQQTPGQGLQFLFEYFSETQRNKGNFPGRFSGRQFSNSRSEMNVSTLELGDSALYLCASSLTPSQNIQYFGAGTRLSVL.